A selection of T cell receptor beta chains follows, all from one sample in a study of identical twins. One entry per CDR3 protein, called by TCRdb with MiXCR from the 5' RACE reads. The sample carries around 570,000 distinct CDR3 sequences, 9.5% to 10% recorded once. These records were also assigned to another study, of yellow fever vaccine responses in identical twins.

The material sequenced was PBMCs. The source of these receptors is a woman younger than 30 in good health. The CDR3 runs from the conserved cysteine through the conserved F or W. A D gene is named only where the DNA matches it firmly. Rows may omit the clone size; those that give it use once, few, many or a size class.

TRBJ1-5	NA	NA	TRBV19	CASSTSGRSQPQHF	TGTGCCAGTAGTACCTCAGGAAGATCTCAGCCCCAGCATTTT
TRBJ2-7	NA	NA	TRBV3-1	CASSLSSVSSYEQYF	TGTGCCAGCAGTCTTTCTAGCGTCAGCTCCTACGAGCAGTACTTC
TRBJ1-1	few	NA	TRBV4-2	CASSQEHRNTEAFF	TGTGCCAGCAGCCAAGAGCACAGAAACACTGAAGCTTTCTTT
TRBJ2-3	NA	TRBD2	TRBV10-3	CAISESRTSGLSTDTQYF	TGTGCCATCAGTGAGTCAAGGACTAGCGGACTTAGCACAGATACGCAGTATTTT
TRBJ2-7	NA	TRBD1	TRBV7-9	CASRTGTDIYEQYF	TGTGCCAGCAGGACCGGGACAGATATCTACGAGCAGTACTTC
TRBJ2-7	NA	NA	TRBV2	CSSSEWKNYEQYF	TGTTCCAGCAGTGAATGGAAGAACTACGAGCAGTACTTC
TRBJ2-7	few	NA	TRBV7-9	CASSGLPDEQYF	TGTGCCAGTAGCGGACTACCTGACGAGCAGTACTTC
TRBJ2-3	many	NA	TRBV7-9	CASSFADSTDTQYF	TGTGCCAGCAGCTTTGCAGACTCCACAGATACGCAGTATTTT
TRBJ2-3	NA	TRBD1	TRBV7-9	CASSDVDRATDTQYF	TGTGCCAGCAGCGATGTCGACAGGGCTACAGATACGCAGTATTTT
TRBJ2-7	few	NA	TRBV3-1	CASSDQGSEQYF	TGTGCCAGCAGCGATCAGGGATCCGAGCAGTACTTC
TRBJ2-3	few	TRBD1	TRBV2	CASSRDRVNRAPADTQYF	TGTGCCAGCTCCCGGGACAGGGTAAATCGAGCACCGGCAGATACGCAGTATTTT
TRBJ2-2	many	NA	TRBV5-6	CASSLPDPGELFF	TGTGCCAGCAGCTTGCCCGATCCCGGGGAGCTGTTTTTT
TRBJ2-5	NA	TRBD2	TRBV12-3/TRBV12-4	CASSLEFGTSRQQETQYF	TGTGCCAGCAGTTTAGAGTTCGGGACTAGCAGACAACAAGAGACCCAGTACTTC
TRBJ2-1	many	TRBD2	TRBV12-3/TRBV12-4	CASSRGAGGFNEQFF	TGTGCCAGCAGTCGGGGCGCGGGAGGTTTCAATGAGCAGTTCTTC
TRBJ2-7	NA	TRBD2	TRBV7-2	CASSSETSGRSSYEQYF	TGTGCCAGCAGCTCCGAGACTAGCGGGAGGTCGTCCTACGAGCAGTACTTC